The present T cell receptor (beta chain) was sequenced within a study of cytomegalovirus exposure and HLA in healthy donors. Produced via immunoSEQ multiplex PCR; TCRdb's table is partial and in-frame only. The sample yields 110,000 or so clones, approximately 87% seen once. On this clone: The antigen is not known.

The study's findings and limits: A list of 164 TCR beta chains associated with cytomegalovirus was given.

Germline assignment: CDR1 SEHNR and CDR2 FQNEAQ (reference sequence). V lost 5 bases to trimming and J lost 2 bases; unmatched junction nucleotides: 11. The CDR3 sequence is 17 residues long. The source material was PBMCs. The gene calls are TRBV7-9 and TRBJ2-3; 9 nucleotides line up with TRBD1. This clonotype originated in a woman aged 30 to 39 in good health and CMV-seronegative. CDR3 loop: CASSPRDRADNTDTQYF. The CDR3 DNA reads TGTGCCAGCAGCCCCCGGGACAGGGCTGACAACACAGATACGCAGTATTTT.